The entry below describes one T cell receptor (beta chain). These data are taken from a study of regulatory T cells in long-lasting Graves disease. The time point: persistent/refractory GD, antithyroid drugs over 5 years with positive TRAb. From RNA extracted from PBMCs, the TCR library was made. In building TCR beta libraries, iRepertoire HTBI primers were used together with Arm-PCR of CDR3 regions. From the multiplex PCR reads, TCRdb called clonotypes with MiXCR, one entry per CDR3 protein. The data show 700,000 or so distinct CDR3 sequences, around 32% seen once. The CDR3 is 12 amino acids. The V gene lost 8 bases and the J gene lost 7 bases, with 12 bases spanning the gap. Germline loops: CDR1 GTSNPN, CDR2 SVGIG (reference sequence).

The source is a female donor with Graves disease. The rearrangement links TRBV30 to TRBJ1-6; possibly TRBD1 for D (5 bases). The sample in question was peripheral blood mononuclear cells (PBMCs), obtained when the disease was refractory, from a patient treated with antithyroid drugs. The CDR3 region has the DNA TGTGCCCTGGACACACGCAATTCACCCCTCCACTTT. It specifies CALDTRNSPLHF. Full variable domain (missing parts from reference TRBV30 and TRBJ1-6): SQTIHQWPATLVQPVGSPLSLECTVEGTSNPNLYWYRQAAGRGLQLLFYSVGIGQISSEVPQNLSASRPQDRQFILSSKKLLLSDSGFYLCALDTRNSPLHFGNGTRLTVT.